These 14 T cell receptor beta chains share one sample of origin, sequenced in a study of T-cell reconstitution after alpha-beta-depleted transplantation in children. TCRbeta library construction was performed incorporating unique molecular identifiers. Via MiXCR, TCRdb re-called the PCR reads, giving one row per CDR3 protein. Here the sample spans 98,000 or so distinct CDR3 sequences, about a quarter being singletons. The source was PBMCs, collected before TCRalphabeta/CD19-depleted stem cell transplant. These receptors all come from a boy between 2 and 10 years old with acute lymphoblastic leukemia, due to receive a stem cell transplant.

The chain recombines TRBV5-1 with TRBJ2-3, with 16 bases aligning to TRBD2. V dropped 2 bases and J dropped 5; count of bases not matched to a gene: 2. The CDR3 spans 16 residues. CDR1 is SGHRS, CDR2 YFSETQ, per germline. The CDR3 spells CASSFGTSGRVDTQYF. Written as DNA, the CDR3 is TGCGCCAGCAGCTTTGGGACTAGCGGGAGGGTAGATACGCAGTATTTT.

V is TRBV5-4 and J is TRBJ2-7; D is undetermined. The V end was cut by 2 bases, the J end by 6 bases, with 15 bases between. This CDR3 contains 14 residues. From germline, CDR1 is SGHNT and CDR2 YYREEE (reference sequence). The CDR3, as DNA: TGTGCCAGCAGCTTATCCCCTTTCGACCCCGAGCAGTACTTC. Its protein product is CASSLSPFDPEQYF.

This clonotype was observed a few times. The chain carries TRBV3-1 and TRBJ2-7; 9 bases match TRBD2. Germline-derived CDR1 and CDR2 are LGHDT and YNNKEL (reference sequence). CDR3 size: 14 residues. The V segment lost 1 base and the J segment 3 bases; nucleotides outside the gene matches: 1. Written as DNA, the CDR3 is TGTGCCAGCAGCCAAGGACTAGCGGTCTACGAGCAGTACTTC. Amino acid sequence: CASSQGLAVYEQYF.

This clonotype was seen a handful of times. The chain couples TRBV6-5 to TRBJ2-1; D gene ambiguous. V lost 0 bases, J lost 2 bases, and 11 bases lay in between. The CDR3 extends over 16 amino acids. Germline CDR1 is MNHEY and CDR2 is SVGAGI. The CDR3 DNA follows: TGTGCCAGCAGTTACTCGAACACCCACACCTACAATGAGCAGTTCTTC. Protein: CASSYSNTHTYNEQFF.

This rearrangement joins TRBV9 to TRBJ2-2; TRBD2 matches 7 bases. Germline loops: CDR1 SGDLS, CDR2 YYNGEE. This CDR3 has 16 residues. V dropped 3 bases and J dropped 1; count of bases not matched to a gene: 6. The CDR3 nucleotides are TGTGCCAGCAGCGGGGAGGGAGACAAGAACACCGGGGAGCTGTTTTTT. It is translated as CASSGEGDKNTGELFF. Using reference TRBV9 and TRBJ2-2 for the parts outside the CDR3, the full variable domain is DSGVTQTPKHLITATGQRVTLRCSPRSGDLSVYWYQQSLDQGLQFLIQYYNGEERAKGNILERFSAQQFPDLHSELNLSSLELGDSALYFCASSGEGDKNTGELFFGEGSRLTVL.

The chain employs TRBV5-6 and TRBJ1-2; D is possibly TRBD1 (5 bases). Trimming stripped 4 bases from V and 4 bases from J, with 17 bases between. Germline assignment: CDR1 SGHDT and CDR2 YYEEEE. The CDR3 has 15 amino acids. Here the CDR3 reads CASSPGPPSCYGYTF. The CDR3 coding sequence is TGTGCCAGCAGCCCGGGGCCCCCCTCCTGCTATGGCTACACCTTC. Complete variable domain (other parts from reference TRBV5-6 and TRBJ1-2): DAGVTQSPTHLIKTRGQQVTLRCSPKSGHDTVSWYQQALGQGPQFIFQYYEEEERQRGNFPDRFSGHQFPNYSSELNVNALLLGDSALYLCASSPGPPSCYGYTFGSGTRLTVV.

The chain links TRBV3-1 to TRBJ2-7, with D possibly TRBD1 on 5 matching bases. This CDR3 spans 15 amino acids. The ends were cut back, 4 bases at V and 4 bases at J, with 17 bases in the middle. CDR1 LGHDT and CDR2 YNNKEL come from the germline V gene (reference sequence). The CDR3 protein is CASSPRLTVSYEQYF. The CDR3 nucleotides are TGTGCCAGCAGCCCCCGCCTGACAGTTTCGTACGAGCAGTACTTC.

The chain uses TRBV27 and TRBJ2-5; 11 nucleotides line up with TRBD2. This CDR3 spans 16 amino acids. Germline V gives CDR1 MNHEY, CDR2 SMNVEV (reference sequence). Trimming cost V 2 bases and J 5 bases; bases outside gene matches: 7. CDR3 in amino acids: CASSLLAGGSGETQYF. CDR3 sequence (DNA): TGTGCCAGCAGTTTACTAGCGGGAGGTTCGGGGGAGACCCAGTACTTC.

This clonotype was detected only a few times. CDR3 protein: CATVHLSSGANVLTF. Written as DNA, the CDR3 is TGTGCCACCGTCCACCTAAGCTCTGGGGCCAACGTCCTGACTTTC. The rearrangement uses TRBV27 and TRBJ2-6; no definite D call. The CDR3 has 15 residues. CDR1 and CDR2 (germline): MNHEY, SMNVEV (reference sequence). The V and J ends lost 10 bases and 0 bases respectively, with 13 bases between them.

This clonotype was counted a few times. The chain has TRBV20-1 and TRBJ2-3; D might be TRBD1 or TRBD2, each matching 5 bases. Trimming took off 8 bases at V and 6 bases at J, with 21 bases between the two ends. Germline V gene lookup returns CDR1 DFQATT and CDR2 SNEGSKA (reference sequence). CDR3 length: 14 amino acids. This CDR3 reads CSSPRTPGADTQYF. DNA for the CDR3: TGCAGTTCCCCTCGGACTCCCGGGGCGGATACGCAGTATTTT.

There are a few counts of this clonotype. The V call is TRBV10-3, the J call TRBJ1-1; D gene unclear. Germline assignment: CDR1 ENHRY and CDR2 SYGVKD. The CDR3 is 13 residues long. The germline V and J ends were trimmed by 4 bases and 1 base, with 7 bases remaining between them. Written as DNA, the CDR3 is TGTGCCATCAGTGTGGCAGCGAACACTGAAGCTTTCTTT. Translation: CAISVAANTEAFF.

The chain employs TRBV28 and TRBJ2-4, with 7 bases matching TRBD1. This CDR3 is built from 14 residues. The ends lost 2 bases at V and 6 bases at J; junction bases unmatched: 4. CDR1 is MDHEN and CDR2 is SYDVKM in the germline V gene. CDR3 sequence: CASSLQGVTNIQYF. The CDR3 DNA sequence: TGTGCCAGCAGTTTACAGGGGGTTACAAACATTCAGTACTTC.

The DNA of the CDR3 is TGCAGTGCTCCCCTGGGGGGGTGGGGGGAGCAGTTCTTC. Translation: CSAPLGGWGEQFF. This chain uses TRBV20-1 with TRBJ2-1, with 7 bases fitting TRBD2. The CDR3 has 13 residues. Germline-derived CDR1 and CDR2 are DFQATT and SNEGSKA (reference sequence). V trimming: 5 bases; J trimming: 10 bases; junction bases outside the gene matches: 11.

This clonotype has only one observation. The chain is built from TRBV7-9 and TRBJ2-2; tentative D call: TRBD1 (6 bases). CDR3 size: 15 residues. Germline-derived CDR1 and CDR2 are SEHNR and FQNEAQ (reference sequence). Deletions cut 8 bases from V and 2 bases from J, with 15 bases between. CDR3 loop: CASHAGTSNTGELFF. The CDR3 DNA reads TGTGCCAGCCATGCCGGGACATCCAACACCGGGGAGCTGTTTTTT.